The source of this T cell receptor beta chain is a study of Ad26.COV2.S vaccination and SARS-CoV-2 variants. Germline CDR1 reads MNHEY; CDR2 reads SVGAGI. J gave up 4 bases and V 6 bases, and 3 bases lay outside the gene matches. The CDR3 has 13 residues. Treatment given: roughly 19 received Ad26.COV2.S at low or high dose, single or two shots; several received placebo; per-sample allocation not given. Sampling was done on day 63 after the first vaccine or placebo injection. An adult aged 18-55 years in Boston served as the donor. Wuhan-strain spike was delivered by a replication-incompetent Ad26 vector. Data came from immunoSEQ multiplex PCR; TCRdb stores just in-frame clones and leaves some out. The top ten hold about 2.1% of the sample, which has 300,000 to 400,000 clones, 85% seen once.

The sample in question was peripheral blood, obtained in a trial of Ad26.COV2.S vaccine versus placebo. This TCR came from a person between 18 and 65 years old who received the Ad26.COV2.S COVID-19 vaccine or a placebo. The genes are TRBV6-5 and TRBJ2-1, with TRBD2 identical over 7 bases. CDR3 nucleotide sequence: TGTGCCAGCAGCCCGGGACTATACAATGAGCAGTTCTTC. This gives the protein CASSPGLYNEQFF.